The rows below give T cell receptor beta chains drawn from one sample of a study of T cell repertoires in cytomegalovirus infection. TCRdb reanalysed the reads using MiXCR and keeps one entry per CDR3 protein. The table includes around 250,000 distinct CDR3 sequences, more than 15% detected once. Material for sequencing was CD8+ T cells from PBMCs. These receptors all come from a human donor in good health (CMV status not recorded). Some clones in this sample may be carry-over from other donors' samples. The CDR3 runs from the conserved cysteine through the conserved F or W. Fields, in order: D gene, V gene, J gene, clone size, CDR3 protein, CDR3 DNA. A D gene is named only where the DNA matches it firmly. Size values are once, few and many counts, or a class for expanded clones, and some rows have none.

>NA|TRBV5-1|TRBJ2-7|NA
CASSLDRGRDEQYF
TGCGCCAGCAGCTTGGACAGGGGGAGGGACGAGCAGTACTTC
>NA|TRBV19|TRBJ1-1|NA
CASSIYAGTETEAFF
TGTGCCAGTAGTATTTACGCAGGGACCGAAACTGAAGCTTTCTTT
>NA|TRBV6-9|TRBJ1-1|NA
CASSRTRGGMNTETFF
TGTGCCAGCAGTCGGACCCGAGGGGGTATGAACACTGAAACTTTCTTT
>NA|TRBV11-1|TRBJ2-2|many
CASSSGPGPNTGELFF
TGTGCCAGCAGCTCGGGACCTGGCCCGAACACCGGGGAGCTGTTTTTT
>NA|TRBV20-1|TRBJ2-7|few
CSARQIAPRETYEQYF
TGCAGTGCTAGACAGATAGCTCCGAGAGAGACTTACGAGCAGTACTTC
>NA|TRBV28|TRBJ1-5|few
CASSPRLGNQPQHF
TGTGCCAGCAGTCCCAGACTGGGTAATCAGCCCCAGCATTTT
>TRBD2|TRBV10-3|TRBJ2-3|NA
CAISRLAGGTDTQYF
TGTGCCATCAGTAGACTAGCGGGGGGCACAGATACGCAGTATTTT
>TRBD2|TRBV7-9|TRBJ2-5|few
CASSLVGLAGQETQYF
TGTGCCAGCAGCTTAGTTGGACTAGCGGGGCAAGAGACCCAGTACTTC
>NA|TRBV20-1|TRBJ1-2|NA
CSAKDRQEHPLGYTF
TGCAGTGCTAAAGATAGACAGGAACACCCATTGGGCTACACCTTC
>NA|TRBV7-2|TRBJ2-7|many
CASSLAGPHEQYF
TGTGCCAGCAGCTTAGCAGGGCCCCACGAGCAGTACTTC
>NA|TRBV6-2/TRBV6-3|TRBJ2-5|NA
CASSYLGVQETQYF
TGTGCCAGCAGTTACTTGGGCGTCCAAGAGACCCAGTACTTC
>TRBD2|TRBV2|TRBJ2-7|few
CASKSGSSYEQYF
TGTGCCAGCAAGAGCGGGAGCTCCTACGAGCAGTACTTC
>NA|TRBV7-6|TRBJ1-1|NA
CVSSSLLVTEAFF
TGTGTCAGCAGCTCCCTCTTGGTCACTGAAGCTTTCTTT
>TRBD2|TRBV7-3|TRBJ2-3|many
CASSAGGAIQDTQYF
TGTGCCAGCAGCGCCGGGGGGGCCATACAAGATACGCAGTATTTT
>TRBD1|TRBV7-8|TRBJ2-3|few
CASSDDRAHTQYF
TGTGCCAGCAGCGATGACAGGGCGCATACGCAGTATTTT
>NA|TRBV7-8|TRBJ2-1|many
CASSLTNEQFF
TGTGCCAGCAGCTTAACTAATGAGCAGTTCTTC
>TRBD1|TRBV7-9|TRBJ2-6|many
CASRYGTGRGGANVLTF
TGTGCCAGCAGATATGGGACAGGGAGAGGTGGGGCCAACGTCCTGACTTTC
>TRBD1|TRBV5-1|TRBJ2-2|many
CASSTGTGRAGELFF
TGCGCCAGCAGCACTGGGACAGGCAGGGCCGGGGAGCTGTTTTTT
>TRBD1|TRBV7-9|TRBJ1-4|many
CASSFFGTDPLGELFF
TGTGCCAGCAGCTTCTTCGGGACAGACCCACTCGGGGAACTGTTTTTT
>NA|TRBV4-3|TRBJ2-7|few
CASSQDRQGPYEQYF
TGCGCCAGCAGCCAAGACAGGCAGGGACCCTACGAGCAGTACTTC
>NA|TRBV7-6|TRBJ1-1|few
CASSLAGGAAAFF
TGTGCCAGCAGCTTAGCGGGAGGGGCCGCAGCTTTCTTT
>TRBD1|TRBV5-1|TRBJ2-1|few
CASRPKTGGAYNEQFF
TGCGCCAGCAGACCGAAGACAGGGGGCGCGTACAATGAGCAGTTCTTC
>NA|TRBV6-2/TRBV6-3|TRBJ1-1|few
CASSYSLRSEAFF
TGTGCCAGCAGTTATTCACTCCGGAGTGAAGCTTTCTTT
>NA|TRBV6-6|TRBJ2-7|NA
CASSYGVLASTRWEQYF
TGTGCCAGCAGTTACGGGGTCCTAGCGTCAACGCGGTGGGAGCAGTACTTC
>TRBD2|TRBV7-9|TRBJ2-3|many
CASSYLAGTTDTQYF
TGTGCCAGCAGCTACCTAGCGGGGACCACAGATACGCAGTATTTT
>TRBD1|TRBV12-5|TRBJ1-4|NA
CASGFSRQGRFEKLFF
TGTGCTAGTGGTTTCTCTCGACAGGGTCGTTTCGAAAAACTGTTTTTT
>NA|TRBV29-1|TRBJ1-1|NA
CSVSGAAYMNTEAFF
TGCAGCGTTTCGGGGGCAGCTTATATGAACACTGAAGCTTTCTTT
>NA|TRBV28|TRBJ2-7|many
CASSATGQRYEQYF
TGTGCCAGCAGTGCGACGGGACAACGCTACGAGCAGTACTTC
>NA|TRBV27|TRBJ2-7|NA
CASSPGGQSYEQYF
TGTGCCAGCAGCCCCGGGGGACAGAGTTACGAGCAGTACTTC
>TRBD1|TRBV29-1|TRBJ2-7|NA
CSVEDPRTGGEYEQYF
TGCAGCGTTGAAGATCCTAGGACAGGGGGAGAGTACGAGCAGTACTTC
>NA|TRBV29-1|TRBJ2-1|NA
CSVDESNYNEQFF
TGCAGCGTTGATGAGTCAAATTACAATGAGCAGTTCTTC
>NA|TRBV20-1|TRBJ1-6|NA
CSARVVVPSSYNSPLHF
TGCAGTGCTAGAGTTGTAGTTCCCAGCTCCTATAATTCACCCCTCCACTTT
>NA|TRBV25-1|TRBJ1-1|many
CASSEGGTEAFF
TGTGCCAGCAGTGAAGGGGGCACTGAAGCTTTCTTT
>TRBD1|TRBV28|TRBJ2-2|many
CAVQYGTENTGELFF
TGTGCCGTACAATATGGGACAGAGAACACCGGGGAGCTGTTTTTT
>NA|TRBV29-1|TRBJ2-2|many
CSAPGPEGDTGELFF
TGCAGCGCCCCGGGTCCCGAGGGCGACACCGGGGAGCTGTTTTTT
>NA|TRBV7-6|TRBJ2-4|many
CASSSEGGKNIQYF
TGTGCCAGCAGCTCCGAGGGCGGGAAAAACATTCAGTACTTC
>NA|TRBV10-2|TRBJ1-2|NA
CASSDFGGYGYTF
TGCGCCAGCAGTGATTTTGGTGGCTATGGCTACACCTTC
>NA|TRBV27|TRBJ2-3|NA
CASSPWKGTDTQYF
TGTGCCAGCAGTCCCTGGAAAGGGACAGATACGCAGTATTTT
>TRBD2|TRBV28|TRBJ2-3|many
CASSLLELALVTDTQYF
TGTGCCAGCAGTTTATTGGAACTAGCGTTGGTTACAGATACGCAGTATTTT
>TRBD1|TRBV7-9|TRBJ2-7|few
CASSFLTTGTDNYEQYF
TGTGCCAGCAGCTTCCTTACGACCGGGACAGACAACTACGAGCAGTACTTC
>NA|TRBV29-1|TRBJ2-7|NA
CSATRAGASYEQYF
TGCAGCGCTACCCGGGCGGGGGCTTCCTACGAGCAGTACTTC
>TRBD2|TRBV20-1|TRBJ2-7|once
CSAPLAGPSYEQYF
TGCAGTGCTCCCCTAGCGGGGCCCTCCTACGAGCAGTACTTC
>NA|TRBV11-2|TRBJ2-7|few
CASSIEYGSSEQYF
TGTGCCAGCAGCATAGAGTATGGTTCGAGCGAGCAGTACTTC
>NA|TRBV7-8|TRBJ1-5|many
CASSQGGYSEQPQHF
TGTGCCAGCAGCCAGGGTGGGTACAGCGAACAGCCCCAGCATTTT
>NA|TRBV27|TRBJ2-7|few
CASSFLFGPQESPYEQYF
TGTGCCAGCAGTTTTCTTTTCGGGCCACAGGAGAGTCCCTACGAGCAGTACTTC
>NA|TRBV29-1|TRBJ1-2|NA
CSVEDPTTPRTGRGGYGYTF
TGCAGCGTTGAAGACCCTACCACCCCCCGTACAGGGCGGGGGGGCTATGGCTACACCTTC
>NA|TRBV27|TRBJ1-5|NA
CASSLSLDSNQPQHF
TGTGCCAGCAGTTTATCGCTCGATAGCAATCAGCCCCAGCATTTT
>TRBD2|TRBV6-2/TRBV6-3|TRBJ2-7|few
CASSTYRRGGSYEQYF
TGTGCCAGCAGTACCTACCGCCGGGGGGGTTCCTACGAGCAGTACTTC
>NA|TRBV6-2/TRBV6-3|TRBJ1-4|few
CASSARGRGATNEKLFF
TGTGCCAGCAGTGCCCGGGGGCGCGGTGCAACTAATGAAAAACTGTTTTTT
>NA|TRBV7-2|TRBJ1-1|many
CASSFFGRGEAFF
TGTGCCAGCAGCTTCTTCGGCCGGGGTGAAGCTTTCTTT
>NA|TRBV19|TRBJ1-1|NA
CASLREETANTEAFF
TGTGCCAGCCTCAGGGAGGAGACAGCGAACACTGAAGCTTTCTTT
>TRBD1|TRBV2|TRBJ2-1|few
CASPPGTGDYNEQFF
TGTGCCAGCCCACCCGGGACAGGTGATTACAATGAGCAGTTCTTC
>NA|TRBV5-1|TRBJ2-1|NA
CASSPFPSSYNEQFF
TGCGCCAGCAGCCCCTTTCCTAGCTCCTACAATGAGCAGTTCTTC
>NA|TRBV6-6|TRBJ2-1|NA
CASSERSVYNEQFF
TGTGCCAGCAGCGAGCGATCGGTGTACAATGAGCAGTTCTTC
>NA|TRBV5-6|TRBJ2-5|NA
CASSSMYQETQYF
TGTGCCAGCAGCTCAATGTACCAAGAGACCCAGTACTTC